This TCR beta chain derives from a study of blood T cells in healthy people across ages. With a J-beta primer mix and a sample-barcoded 5' primer, a second PCR ran 7 to 11 cycles. TCRdb ran MiXCR on the 5' RACE reads and lists one entry per CDR3 protein. Of hundreds of thousands of distinct CDR3 sequences listed, roughly 40% are singletons. Study observations and caveats: TCR beta diversity was tightly associated with the proportion of naive T cells.

CDR3 length equals 15 residues. V shed 1 base and J shed 2 bases, with 10 bases lying between them. The germline gives CDR1 MGHDK, CDR2 SYGVNS. Of note for this clonotype: As yet, its antigen is unknown.

The source is a man between 18 and 35 years old in good health. The V call is TRBV25-1, the J call TRBJ2-3; D is perhaps TRBD1 or TRBD2 (5 bases each). The material sequenced was blood. The chain's CDR3 is CASSEWDRPTDTQYF. Here the CDR3 DNA reads TGTGCCAGCAGTGAATGGGACCGACCCACAGATACGCAGTATTTT.